Reported below is one TCR beta chain. The sample holds many counts of this clonotype. Its antigen is currently not known. Qualities for individual bases were not recorded, and no much larger clone is one base off. The data derive from a study of blood T cells in healthy people across ages (dated by TCRdb to 2014 to 2015). About the full investigation: In model experiments, template switching captured roughly one uniquely barcoded TCR beta cDNA molecule for every two T cells. Using the same blood draw, the study looked at two additional independent replicas of 1 million unique cDNA reads for two donors, one aged 18 to 30 and the other aged 80 or older. The study measured age-related changes in TCR beta repertoire diversity using deep sequencing normalized with unique cDNA molecular identifiers. Four age groups were formed from the donors: young (average about 16 years), middle-aged (roughly 38), aged (approximately 60) and long-lived (roughly 88).

Donors were 40 or so systemically healthy Caucasian individuals from Russia aged roughly 6 to 100 years. Each donor gave ten milliliters of peripheral blood, drawn into EDTA-treated Vacutainer tubes. Ficoll-Paque density-gradient centrifugation was used to isolate PBMCs, with at least 6.5 million obtained per sample. Trizol reagent was used to extract total RNA from PBMCs, with at least 5 micrograms per sample. The percentages of naive CD45RAhigh/CD27high T cells were determined by flow cytometry on a PBMC aliquot from every donor. The full study reports these points: Since profiling was done on bulk unsorted PBMCs, naive and antigen-experienced compartments could not be conclusively compared. Total diversity estimates from one million sequenced T cells were considered lower bounds and underestimates. Donor CMV infection status was unknown, potentially confounding age-related changes in expanded clonotypes. Compared with the aged group, more naive CD4+ T cells, fewer expanded clones and increased TCR diversity were shown by the long-lived group, suggesting age selection. There was a strong correlation between observed TCR beta diversity and the percentage of naive T cells measured by flow cytometry. As age increased, observed TCR beta diversity per million T cells dropped in a roughly linear way, and a significant reduction was already evident by age approximately 40.

The germline V gene supplies CDR1 SGHTA and CDR2 FQGTGA. The CDR3 starts with the cysteine, ends with the phenylalanine, and has 13 residues. Only the CDR3 DNA stays, 39 bases, in frame from base 1. A distance of 11 bases separates the germline ends of V and J, which lose 5 bases and 4 bases respectively. The library was built by means of 5' RACE. Sequencing took place on an Illumina HiSeq 2500. A second about 6 to 11 cycle PCR used a sample-barcoded 5' primer and a J-beta primer mix. A template-switch 5' adaptor carrying 12 random nucleotides introduced a unique molecular identifier onto each TCR beta cDNA molecule. Each sample yielded at least 2.5 million CDR3-containing paired-end reads. All of the RNA was converted into first-strand cDNA using the Mint cDNA synthesis kit, with a TRBC-specific oligonucleotide serving as the primer. All cDNA was treated with uracil-DNA glycosylase and then went through a first 18-cycle PCR with the universal primers M1SS and BC2_uni_R. As for the original processing: Normalization of each sample was performed by random selection of 1 million high-quality reads, each carrying a distinct molecular identifier. Instead of being binned into consensus sequences, reads with shared molecular identifiers were discarded. MiTCR, with a Q25 quality threshold and the strictest error-elimination algorithm, was used for CDR3 identification, clonotype clustering and error correction. Lower-bound total TCR beta diversity was estimated with a nonparametric unseen species model using Euler transformation. In-frame beta chains were kept once TCRdb had trimmed the public reads at Q25 with fastp and called clones with MiXCR. One record per CDR3 amino acid sequence lists the most common genes and DNA. The V and J calls and clone size come from TCRdb's table, not from the authors' own analysis. The table for this sample lists approximately 580,000 distinct CDR3 sequences; less than 25% of them were counted only once. The ten biggest clones cover roughly 9.4% of the sample.

The same data also contributed to another study, on T cells of mothers and their children. The second study, in turn, reports: The donors were nine systemically healthy Caucasian individuals, made up of three mothers and their six children. cDNA synthesis used all of the extracted RNA, with around 1.4 ug of RNA in each 15 ul reaction. In the second PCR, the M1S primer introduced both the sample barcodes and 2-4 random nucleotides. Over 8.5 million TCR beta CDR3 reads were obtained for each mother, and 2.7 million or so reads were obtained for each child. TCR recombination output is similarly shaped by thymic selection in related and unrelated pairs, with a minor effect exerted by inherited differences. Normalized repertoire overlap was always found to be slightly, but never significantly, higher in related mother-child pairs than in unrelated mother-child pairs. With a sensitivity of about 100 clones per million clonotypes, no persistent microchimeric T cell clones were detected. Deep NGS was used in the study to compare the TCR beta repertoires of mothers and children and to look for features that separate related mother-child pairs from unrelated individuals. The mean age was roughly 44 +/- 4 years for the mothers and around 10 +/- 4 years for the children. Libraries were sequenced on Illumina HiSeq 2000 with 100+100 nt paired-end reads after adapter ligation with NEBNext reagents. Mother and child libraries were prepared a month apart and sequenced in separate runs to prevent cross-contamination. Each donor had between roughly 450,000 and 2,100,000 distinct TCR beta clonotypes identified. Naive TCR beta clonotypes were estimated from low-frequency clonotypes matched to each donor's FACS-determined naive share, without sorting.

The material sequenced was blood. The TCR originated in a boy between 5 and 17 years old in good health. The receptor chain draws on TRBV7-3 and TRBJ2-5; confidence is insufficient to name the D gene. The DNA reads as follows: TGTGCCAGCAGCCCCACCCGTGGAGAGACCCAGTACTTC. This sequence encodes CASSPTRGETQYF.